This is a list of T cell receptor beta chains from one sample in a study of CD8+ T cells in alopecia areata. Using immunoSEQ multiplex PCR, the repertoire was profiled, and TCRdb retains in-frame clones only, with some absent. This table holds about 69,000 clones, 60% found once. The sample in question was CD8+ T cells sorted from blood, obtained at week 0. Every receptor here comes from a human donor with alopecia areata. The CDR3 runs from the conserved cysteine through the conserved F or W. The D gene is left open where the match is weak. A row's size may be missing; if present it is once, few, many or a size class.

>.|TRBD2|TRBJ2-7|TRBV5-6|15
CASSPDGGGSYEQYF
TGTGCCAGCAGCCCCGACGGGGGGGGCTCCTACGAGCAGTACTTC
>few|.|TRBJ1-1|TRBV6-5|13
CASRGGAYTEAFF
TGTGCCAGCAGGGGGGGGGCTTACACTGAAGCTTTCTTT
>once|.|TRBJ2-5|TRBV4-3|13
CASSQVRGETQYF
TGCGCCAGCAGCCAAGTGCGCGGGGAGACCCAGTACTTC
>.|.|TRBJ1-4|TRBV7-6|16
CASSQTDSAVNEKLFF
TGTGCCAGCAGCCAGACGGACAGTGCTGTTAATGAAAAACTGTTTTTT
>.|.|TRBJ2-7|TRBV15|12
CATSGARGEQYF
TGTGCCACCAGCGGCGCCCGGGGGGAGCAGTACTTC
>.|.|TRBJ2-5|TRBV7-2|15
CASSLSRRVRETQYF
TGTGCCAGCAGCCTATCTCGACGGGTCAGGGAGACCCAGTACTTC
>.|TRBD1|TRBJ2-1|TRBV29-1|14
CSVGDRGLYNEQFF
TGCAGCGTAGGGGACAGGGGGCTCTACAATGAGCAGTTCTTC
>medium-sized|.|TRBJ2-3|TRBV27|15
CASSLSGYITDTQYF
TGTGCCAGCAGTTTATCGGGCTACATCACAGATACGCAGTATTTT
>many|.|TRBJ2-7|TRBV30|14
CAWSAGPPSYEQYF
TGTGCCTGGAGCGCCGGGCCTCCATCCTACGAGCAGTACTTC
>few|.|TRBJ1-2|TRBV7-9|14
CASSPVNGNYGYTF
TGTGCCAGCAGCCCCGTAAACGGGAACTATGGCTACACCTTC
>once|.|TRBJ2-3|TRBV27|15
CASSPPEMVTDTQYF
TGTGCCAGCAGTCCTCCTGAGATGGTGACAGATACGCAGTATTTT